The 30 T cell receptor beta chains listed next were all sequenced from one sample in a study of cytomegalovirus exposure and HLA in healthy donors. 60 Vbeta and 13 Jbeta primers were used in PCR. Data came from immunoSEQ multiplex PCR; TCRdb stores just in-frame clones and leaves some out. The table has some 220,000 clones, about 80% seen once. Input material: PBMCs. These receptors all stem from a woman in her thirties or forties in good health and CMV-seronegative.

This chain links TRBV10-3 with TRBJ1-2, with 8 bases lining up with TRBD1. Germline lookup yields CDR1 ENHRY and CDR2 SYGVKD. J was trimmed by 3 bases and V by 10 bases; bases with no gene match: 7. The CDR3 runs to 13 residues. The CDR3 reads CATSAGGYYGYTF. CDR3 nucleotide sequence: TGTGCCACCTCGGCAGGGGGCTACTATGGCTACACCTTC.

The chain joins TRBV4-2 to TRBJ2-3; 7 nucleotides line up with TRBD1. The V and J ends lost 0 bases and 1 base, in that order; junction bases with no gene match: 10. CDR3 length: 18 residues. The germline V gene has CDR1 LGHNA and CDR2 YNFKEQ. The CDR3, as DNA: TGTGCCAGCAGCCAAGATTCGTTGGGGCAGGGGGGCACAGATACGCAGTATTTT. Translation gives CASSQDSLGQGGTDTQYF.

CDR3 DNA: TGTGCCAGCAGCGTGACTAGCGGGGCTCCTGAGCAGTTCTTC. Amino acids: CASSVTSGAPEQFF. The rearrangement joins TRBV7-2 to TRBJ2-1, with TRBD2 matching 11 bases. The V gene's germline CDR1 is SGHTA and CDR2 FQGNSA. The CDR3 has 14 amino acids. Trimming removed 5 bases from V and 9 bases from J; junction bases left unmatched: 6.

This sequence joins TRBV6-5 and TRBJ2-5, with D tentatively TRBD1 (7 bases). V was shortened by 2 bases and J by 5 bases, with 18 bases between the two germline ends. The CDR3 has 16 residues. Germline CDR1 and CDR2: MNHEY and SVGAGI. For the CDR3, the DNA is TGTGCCAGCAGTTACCTCACAGGAGGGGGCGCGGAGACCCAGTACTTC. Translating gives CASSYLTGGGAETQYF.

The V and J genes are TRBV4-1 and TRBJ1-5; D might be TRBD1 (6 bases). Trimming removed 0 bases from V and 5 bases from J, with 17 bases in between. Germline loops: CDR1 MGHRA, CDR2 YSYEKL. The CDR3 length is 17 residues. In nucleotides, the CDR3 is TGCGCCAGCAGCCAAGATCTGGGAGGGGGGGGCCATCAGCCCCAGCATTTT. It is translated as CASSQDLGGGGHQPQHF.

The rearrangement uses TRBV7-9 and TRBJ1-4; 8 bases are shared with TRBD1. Trimming took 4 bases from V and 0 from J; bases not matched to a gene: 10. The CDR3 covers 18 residues. Looked up from germline, CDR1 is SEHNR and CDR2 is FQNEAQ (reference sequence). The CDR3: CASSSPKDRATTNEKLFF. CDR3 nucleotide sequence: TGTGCCAGCAGCTCCCCCAAGGACAGGGCCACAACTAATGAAAAACTGTTTTTT.

The chain uses TRBV29-1 and TRBJ1-2; 8 nucleotides line up with TRBD1. The CDR3 has 16 residues. Germline values: CDR1 SQVTM, CDR2 ANQGSEA. V lost 8 bases to trimming and J lost 4 bases; unmatched junction nucleotides: 18. The CDR3 DNA follows: TGCAGCTTTGGGGTCCACACAGGGGGGACTATCTATGGCTACACCTTC. Translated: CSFGVHTGGTIYGYTF. The complete variable domain, with remaining parts taken from reference TRBV29-1 and TRBJ1-2, reads SAVISQKPSRDICQRGTSLTIQCQVDSQVTMMFWYRQQPGQSLTLIATANQGSEATYESGFVIDKFPISRPNLTFSTLTVSNMSPEDSSIYLCSFGVHTGGTIYGYTFGSGTRLTVV.

This clone has just a few counts. CDR3 in amino acids: CASSHVRDSIQYF. CDR3 bases: TGTGCCAGCAGCCATGTGCGGGATTCAATTCAGTACTTC. This rearrangement joins TRBV16 to TRBJ2-4; D may be TRBD2 (6 bases). The CDR3 runs 13 residues. Trimming pared 3 bases from V and 10 bases from J, leaving 13 bases between. Germline V lookup: CDR1 KGHSY, CDR2 FQNENV.

The chain carries TRBV30 and TRBJ1-2; 8 bases agree with TRBD1. The CDR3 extends over 12 amino acids. V was clipped by 7 bases and J by 7 bases; unmatched bases: 8. CDR1 is GTSNPN and CDR2 is SVGIG in the germline V gene (reference sequence). The CDR3 DNA reads as TGTGCCTCGGCAGGACAGGGATTTGGCTACACCTTC. Amino acid sequence: CASAGQGFGYTF.

The V and J genes are TRBV5-8 and TRBJ1-5; tentative D call: TRBD1 (6 bases). This CDR3 is 13 amino acids long. Trimming shortened V by 0 bases and J by 7 bases, and 8 bases separated the two germline ends. Germline values: CDR1 SGHTS, CDR2 YDEGEE. The CDR3 coding sequence is TGTGCCAGCAGCTTGGACAGGGACCAGCCCCAGCATTTT. Encoded protein: CASSLDRDQPQHF.

This sequence joins TRBV2 and TRBJ1-1; TRBD1 matches at 7 bases. There are 14 residues in the CDR3. Trimming cost V 4 bases and J 7 bases; bases outside gene matches: 9. Germline CDR1 reads SNHLY; CDR2 reads FYNNEI. CDR3 sequence: CASSGPGQTLEAFF. Written as DNA, the CDR3 is TGTGCCAGCAGTGGCCCGGGACAGACCCTTGAAGCTTTCTTT. The full variable domain, completed using reference TRBV2 and TRBJ1-1, is EPEVTQTPSHQVTQMGQEVILRCVPISNHLYFYWYRQILGQKVEFLVSFYNNEISEKSEIFDDQFSVERPDGSNFTLKIRSTKLEDSAMYFCASSGPGQTLEAFFGQGTRLTVV.

The V gene is TRBV13, the J gene TRBJ2-3, with a tentative D call TRBD2 (7 bases). CDR3 length: 17 residues. Germline V gives CDR1 PRHDT, CDR2 FYEKMQ (reference sequence). V lost 1 base to trimming and J lost 0 bases, with 14 bases between them. The CDR3 DNA is TGTGCCAGCAGCTTAGCGGGGGGCCCCCTTAGCACAGATACGCAGTATTTT. This sequence encodes CASSLAGGPLSTDTQYF. Using reference TRBV13 and TRBJ2-3 for the parts outside the CDR3, the full variable domain is AAGVIQSPRHLIKEKRETATLKCYPIPRHDTVYWYQQGPGQDPQFLISFYEKMQSDKGSIPDRFSAQQFSDYHSELNMSSLELGDSALYFCASSLAGGPLSTDTQYFGPGTRLTVL.

The rearrangement links TRBV29-1 to TRBJ2-5; 7 positions match TRBD1. With V trimmed by 3 bases and J by 11 bases, 9 bases remained unmatched. CDR1 and CDR2 (germline): SQVTM, ANQGSEA. CDR3 size: 12 residues. The CDR3 sequence: CSVEAGQGEQYF. The CDR3 DNA follows: TGCAGCGTTGAGGCAGGCCAGGGGGAGCAGTACTTC.

This clone was recorded only once. J is TRBJ2-3 and V is TRBV7-2; 12 bases match TRBD1. Germline V gene data show CDR1 as SGHTA and CDR2 as FQGNSA. Unmatched junction bases numbered 9, after V lost 3 bases and J lost 11 bases. This CDR3 spans 15 amino acids. The CDR3 coding sequence is TGTGCCAGCAGCTTTCCCGGGACAGGGGGCAAAGTGCAGTATTTT. The encoded protein is CASSFPGTGGKVQYF. Looking up the rest from reference TRBV7-2 and TRBJ2-3 gives the full variable domain: GAGVSQSPSNKVTEKGKDVELRCDPISGHTALYWYRQSLGQGLEFLIYFQGNSAPDKSGLPSDRFSAERTGGSVSTLTIQRTQQEDSAVYLCASSFPGTGGKVQYFGPGTRLTVL.

V and J are TRBV21-1 and TRBJ2-5; TRBD2 reflects the table's D call only, with no check against the DNA. TRBV21-1 is reported as a pseudogene. This CDR3 has 14 amino acids. The DNA for the CDR3 is TGTGCCAGCAGCGTGGGCGGGGGCCGTCGGACCCAGTACTTC. The encoded protein is CASSVGGGRRTQYF.

DNA of the CDR3: TGTGCCAGCAGCGTAGACAGGGTTATGGGCGAGCAGTACTTC. Translating it yields CASSVDRVMGEQYF. The chain joins TRBV9 to TRBJ2-7; D is possibly TRBD1 (6 bases). The CDR3 runs 14 residues. Germline V gene sequence: CDR1 SGDLS, CDR2 YYNGEE. Between the trimmed V and J ends, which lost 0 bases and 6 bases, there was a span of 13 bases.

The rearrangement links TRBV11-2 to TRBJ1-1, with 10 nucleotides matching TRBD1. Germline V gives CDR1 SGHAT, CDR2 FQNNGV. This CDR3 has 16 amino acids. V lost 2 bases to trimming and J lost 4 bases; unmatched junction nucleotides: 7. The CDR3 spells CASSLKPRTGGTEAFF. For the CDR3, the DNA is TGTGCCAGCAGCTTAAAACCCCGGACAGGGGGCACTGAAGCTTTCTTT. Supplemented by reference TRBV11-2 and TRBJ1-1, the full variable domain reads EAGVAQSPRYKIIEKRQSVAFWCNPISGHATLYWYQQILGQGPKLLIQFQNNGVVDDSQLPKDRFSAERLKGVDSTLKIQPAKLEDSAVYLCASSLKPRTGGTEAFFGQGTRLTVV.

V is TRBV5-6 and J is TRBJ2-7; D call uncertain. The V end was cut by 1 base, the J end by 4 bases, with 9 bases between. CDR3 length: 13 amino acids. The germline V gene has CDR1 SGHDT and CDR2 YYEEEE. The CDR3 is CASSLLQKYEQYF. The CDR3 DNA reads as TGTGCCAGCAGCTTGTTACAGAAGTACGAGCAGTACTTC. Looking up the rest from reference TRBV5-6 and TRBJ2-7 gives the full variable domain: DAGVTQSPTHLIKTRGQQVTLRCSPKSGHDTVSWYQQALGQGPQFIFQYYEEEERQRGNFPDRFSGHQFPNYSSELNVNALLLGDSALYLCASSLLQKYEQYFGPGTRLTVT.

This rearrangement joins TRBV28 to TRBJ1-1; 7 bases fit TRBD1. Germline V lookup: CDR1 MDHEN, CDR2 SYDVKM. The CDR3 totals 14 residues. The V and J ends lost 5 bases and 6 bases, in that order; junction bases with no gene match: 9. The CDR3 region has the DNA TGTGCCAGCAGTCTGAGAGGACAGGCCCCTGAAGCTTTCTTT. This sequence encodes CASSLRGQAPEAFF.

The gene calls are TRBV2 and TRBJ1-1, with D possibly TRBD1 on 5 matching bases. The CDR3 extends over 12 amino acids. V lost 10 bases, J lost 1 base, and 10 bases lay in between. CDR1 SNHLY and CDR2 FYNNEI come from the germline V gene. The chain's CDR3 is CAILRGNTEAFF. The CDR3 DNA reads as TGTGCCATCTTAAGGGGGAACACTGAAGCTTTCTTT.

The chain combines TRBV5-4 with TRBJ1-6, with D possibly TRBD1 on 6 matching bases. CDR1 is SGHNT, CDR2 YYREEE, per germline (reference sequence). Trimming shortened V by 0 bases and J by 10 bases, and 17 bases separated the two germline ends. CDR3 size: 16 residues. This chain's CDR3 is CASSLEIPGGGSPLHF. CDR3 DNA sequence: TGTGCCAGCAGCTTGGAGATTCCGGGGGGCGGATCACCCCTCCACTTT.

The table lists this clone with a few counts. V is TRBV18 and J is TRBJ2-6; no reliable D call. The CDR3 runs 17 residues. In germline, CDR1 is KGHSH, CDR2 LQKENI. V gave up 1 base and J gave up 0 bases, with 10 bases separating them. The CDR3 region is CASSPRGGSSGANVLTF. The CDR3 coding sequence is TGTGCCAGCTCACCACGAGGCGGCAGCTCTGGGGCCAACGTCCTGACTTTC. Combining the CDR3 with reference TRBV18 and TRBJ2-6 gives the whole variable domain NAGVMQNPRHLVRRRGQEARLRCSPMKGHSHVYWYRQLPEEGLKFMVYLQKENIIDESGMPKERFSAEFPKEGPSILRIQQVVRGDSAAYFCASSPRGGSSGANVLTFGAGSRLTVL.

The gene calls are TRBV7-9 and TRBJ2-1; TRBD1 agrees at 7 bases. The CDR3 contains 16 residues. The trim removed 5 bases at V and 3 bases at J, leaving 10 bases unmatched. Germline lookup yields CDR1 SEHNR and CDR2 FQNEAQ (reference sequence). CDR3 sequence: CASSATGTDSYNEQFF. CDR3 nucleotide sequence: TGTGCCAGCAGCGCAACCGGGACAGACAGCTACAATGAGCAGTTCTTC.

The chain employs TRBV7-9 and TRBJ1-4, with TRBD1 matching over 8 bases. CDR3 length: 17 residues. The V gene end was trimmed by 1 base and the J gene end by 5 bases; junction bases not matched to a gene: 9. Germline lookup yields CDR1 SEHNR and CDR2 FQNEAQ (reference sequence). The CDR3 is CASSLVHGTGGNEKLFF. CDR3 nucleotides: TGTGCCAGCAGCTTAGTCCATGGGACAGGAGGAAATGAAAAACTGTTTTTT. The full variable domain, with the rest looked up from reference TRBV7-9 and TRBJ1-4, is DTGVSQNPRHKITKRGQNVTFRCDPISEHNRLYWYRQTLGQGPEFLTYFQNEAQLEKSRLLSDRFSAERPKGSFSTLEIQRTEQGDSAMYLCASSLVHGTGGNEKLFFGSGTQLSVL.

The chain uses TRBV7-2 and TRBJ2-2; D gene unclear. CDR3 size: 12 residues. Looked up from germline, CDR1 is SGHTA and CDR2 is FQGNSA. V was shortened by 2 bases and J by 5 bases, with 3 bases between the two germline ends. CDR3 DNA sequence: TGTGCCAGCAGCTTACGGACCGGGGAGCTGTTTTTT. Its translation is CASSLRTGELFF.

The rearrangement joins TRBV5-1 to TRBJ1-4, with 9 bases matching TRBD1. Germline V CDR1 and CDR2: SGHRS, YFSETQ. This CDR3 has 15 amino acids. Unmatched junction bases numbered 9, after V lost 4 bases and J lost 8 bases. The CDR3 coding sequence is TGCGCCAGCAGCGCCCAAGGGACAGGGAAGGAAAAACTGTTTTTT. It is translated as CASSAQGTGKEKLFF.

This chain joins TRBV9 and TRBJ2-3; tentative D call: TRBD2 (6 bases). The germline CDR1 and CDR2 sequences are SGDLS and YYNGEE. Trimming took off 4 bases at V and 0 bases at J, with 9 bases between the two ends. The CDR3 runs 14 residues. CDR3 residues: CASSRRGSTDTQYF. For the CDR3, the DNA is TGTGCCAGCAGCCGTCGGGGGAGCACAGATACGCAGTATTTT.

The chain uses TRBV2 and TRBJ2-7; TRBD1 matches at 9 bases. CDR3 length: 15 amino acids. CDR1 SNHLY and CDR2 FYNNEI come from the germline V gene. V was clipped by 5 bases and J by 1 base; unmatched bases: 6. The CDR3 spells CASSPRQGVSYEQYF. The CDR3 region has the DNA TGTGCCAGCAGTCCTAGACAGGGGGTTTCCTACGAGCAGTACTTC.

The CDR3 DNA sequence: TGTGCCACCAGCACCCGGACACCGAATGAAAAACTGTTTTTT. Encoded protein: CATSTRTPNEKLFF. This chain joins TRBV15 and TRBJ1-4; a weak D match, TRBD1 (5 bases). Germline V gene lookup returns CDR1 LNHNV and CDR2 YYDKDF (reference sequence). The CDR3 has 14 residues. The V and J ends lost 4 bases and 5 bases respectively, with 11 bases between them.

The J gene is TRBJ1-5, the V gene TRBV12-5; 9 bases are a match to TRBD1. V dropped 8 bases and J dropped 4; count of bases not matched to a gene: 6. The CDR3 extends over 14 amino acids. The V gene's germline CDR1 is LGHNT and CDR2 FRNRAP. CDR3 sequence (DNA): TGTGCTAGTCGAGACAGGGGGAGTAATCAGCCCCAGCATTTT. Protein: CASRDRGSNQPQHF. Drawing the rest from reference TRBV12-5 and TRBJ1-5, the complete variable domain is DARVTQTPRHKVTEMGQEVTMRCQPILGHNTVFWYRQTMMQGLELLAYFRNRAPLDDSGMPKDRFSAEMPDATLATLKIQPSEPRDSAVYFCASRDRGSNQPQHFGDGTRLSIL.